The text below deals with one T cell receptor beta chain. This CDR3 has 18 residues. The germline CDR1 and CDR2 sequences are SGHRS and YFSETQ. V lost 1 base to trimming and J lost 0 bases, with 14 bases between them. Repertoires were generated with immunoSEQ multiplex PCR, while TCRdb's copy carries only in-frame clones and drops some. This sample carries about 66,000 clones, about 94% of them seen once, and the ten largest clones take approximately 2.7%. The related graft donor's blood sample was taken on the day of bone marrow donation. This sample was included in a study of T cells after posttransplantation cyclophosphamide.

This chain connects TRBV5-1 to TRBJ1-6, with D possibly being TRBD1 (5 bases). The sequence came from a woman younger than 45 in good health and a related stem cell transplant donor. Sequencing input: PBMCs. DNA of the CDR3: TGCGCCAGCAGCTTGTTTCTACAGGCGTACTCCTATAATTCACCCCTCCACTTT. Residues: CASSLFLQAYSYNSPLHF.